The rows below give T cell receptor beta chains drawn from one sample of a study of CD8 T cells in ankylosing spondylitis. TCRdb called the 5' RACE reads again in MiXCR, with one record for every CDR3 protein. The sample yields more than 500,000 distinct CDR3 sequences, 5.3% seen once. Sequenced: blood, either unsorted or a sorted T cell fraction (not recorded which). The receptor source for this set is a male donor with ankylosing spondylitis. CDR3s include the opening cysteine and the closing phenylalanine or tryptophan. The D gene is left open where the match is weak. Clone size is shown for a subset of rows, as once, few, many or a class of expanded clone.

>TRBV20-1|.|many|TRBJ1-5
TGCAGTGCTAGGAGTCAGCCCCAGCATTTT
CSARSQPQHF
>TRBV20-1|.|many|TRBJ1-1
TGCAGTGCTAGCGACAGCTCTACGGCGAACACTGAAGCTTTCTTT
CSASDSSTANTEAFF
>TRBV27|.|many|TRBJ2-7
TGTGCCAGCAGTTTATCCCAGACAGCTTTCGGCGAGCAGTACTTC
CASSLSQTAFGEQYF
>TRBV4-2|.|many|TRBJ1-4
TGTGCCAGCAGCCCCCAAGGAAGTACTAATGAAAAACTGTTTTTT
CASSPQGSTNEKLFF
>TRBV7-2|TRBD2|.|TRBJ2-3
TGTGCCAGCAGCCCGGGGGGTTCCTTCCGTACAGATACGCAGTATTTT
CASSPGGSFRTDTQYF
>TRBV4-3|.|many|TRBJ1-3
TGCGCCAGCAGCCAAGACATACGCTCTGGAAACACCATATATTTT
CASSQDIRSGNTIYF
>TRBV7-9|TRBD2|many|TRBJ2-1
TGTGCCAGCAGCTCATATAGCGGGGGGTCCTCCTACAATGAGCAGTTCTTC
CASSSYSGGSSYNEQFF
>TRBV2|.|many|TRBJ1-5
TGTGCCAGCAGTGAAGACAGCCTAAGTGGCAATCAGCCCCAGCATTTT
CASSEDSLSGNQPQHF
>TRBV5-1|.|many|TRBJ1-4
TGCGCCAGCAGCTTGCAGGACACATCAACTAATGAAAAACTGTTTTTT
CASSLQDTSTNEKLFF
>TRBV7-3|.|few|TRBJ1-6
TGTGCCAGCAGCTTAAATGGGCAGAAGAATTCACCCCTCCACTTT
CASSLNGQKNSPLHF
>TRBV4-2|.|many|TRBJ1-4
TGTGCCAGCAGCCAAGATACGGCACTCGAAAAACTGTTTTTT
CASSQDTALEKLFF
>TRBV4-1|.|many|TRBJ1-3
TGCGCCAGCAGCCAAGAATCCGGATTAGACGGAAACACCATATATTTT
CASSQESGLDGNTIYF
>TRBV5-1|.|many|TRBJ2-3
TGCGCCAGCAGCTTGGAAGGTTGGGCAGATACGCAGTATTTT
CASSLEGWADTQYF
>TRBV2|.|many|TRBJ2-3
TGTGCCAGCAGTGTCAGCGCCCTCACAGATACGCAGTATTTT
CASSVSALTDTQYF
>TRBV4-2|.|many|TRBJ2-1
TGTGCCAGCAGCCCGATAGGGGGTAATGAGCAGTTCTTC
CASSPIGGNEQFF
>TRBV2|TRBD1|many|TRBJ1-2
TGTGCCAGCAGCAAGGGACAGCTCTATGGCTACACCTTC
CASSKGQLYGYTF
>TRBV7-8|.|many|TRBJ2-5
TGTGCCAGCAGCTTAGAGGACGGACAAGAGACCCAGTACTTC
CASSLEDGQETQYF
>TRBV10-3|.|many|TRBJ2-5
TGTGCCATCAGTGGGACCACCCAAGAGACCCAGTACTTC
CAISGTTQETQYF
>TRBV3-1|.|.|TRBJ2-7
TGTGCCAGCAGCCAAGTTGTTATTGGCGAGCAGTACTTC
CASSQVVIGEQYF
>TRBV20-1|TRBD2|few|TRBJ2-5
TGCAGTGCCCCAAATCGAGGGGCGGGAGGGAGCGGGACCCAGTACTTC
CSAPNRGAGGSGTQYF
>TRBV5-1|.|few|TRBJ2-6
TGCGCCAGCAGCCGTCACCTCGGGGCTGGGGCCAACGTCCTGACTTTC
CASSRHLGAGANVLTF
>TRBV27|TRBD1|.|TRBJ2-1
TGTGCCAGCACCCCGGGACAGAGAATTTCCTACAATGAGCAGTTCTTC
CASTPGQRISYNEQFF
>TRBV20-1|.|many|TRBJ2-6
TGCAGTGCTGGTGGGGTCTCTGGGGCCAACGTCCTGACTTTC
CSAGGVSGANVLTF
>TRBV6-5|TRBD1|many|TRBJ1-1
TGTGCCAGCAGTTACGGACAGGGAATAATCCTGAACACTGAAGCTTTCTTT
CASSYGQGIILNTEAFF
>TRBV20-1|TRBD2|many|TRBJ2-3
TGCAGTGCTGGGGTAGCGGGAGGCTTCACAGATACGCAGTATTTT
CSAGVAGGFTDTQYF
>TRBV5-1|.|many|TRBJ2-2
TGCGCCAGCAGATATACCCGGGTGGCCGGGGAGCTGTTTTTT
CASRYTRVAGELFF
>TRBV7-2|TRBD2|many|TRBJ2-3
TGTGCCAGCAGCCCCCACATAGGGGAGGGCCAGGATACGCAGTATTTT
CASSPHIGEGQDTQYF
>TRBV15|.|many|TRBJ2-7
TGTGCCACCAGCAGTGCCCGGGACGGAAACTACGAGCAGTACTTC
CATSSARDGNYEQYF
>TRBV13|.|many|TRBJ2-7
TGTGCCAGCAGCTGGCCGGGGGCTCGGGCCTACGAGCAGTACTTC
CASSWPGARAYEQYF
>TRBV11-3|TRBD1|few|TRBJ2-1
TGTGCCAGCAGCTCCACTCCCGGGACAGGGCAGGATGAGCAGTTCTTC
CASSSTPGTGQDEQFF
>TRBV7-2|TRBD1|.|TRBJ2-5
TGTGCCAGCAGCACGGGACAGGCGGGGACCCAGTACTTC
CASSTGQAGTQYF
>TRBV7-9|.|many|TRBJ1-1
TGTGCCAGCAGCTTAATGAGTTTGAACACTGAAGCTTTCTTT
CASSLMSLNTEAFF
>TRBV5-1|.|many|TRBJ1-1
TGCGCCAGCAGCTTCGAGGGGATGACTGAAGCTTTCTTT
CASSFEGMTEAFF
>TRBV6-2/TRBV6-3|.|many|TRBJ2-3
TGTGCCAGCAGTTACTCGAGGCGCGGGGCCCGCACAGATACGCAGTATTTT
CASSYSRRGARTDTQYF
>TRBV29-1|TRBD1|many|TRBJ2-3
TGCAGCGCAAGGGACAGGGTCCCAGATACGCAGTATTTT
CSARDRVPDTQYF
>TRBV29-1|.|many|TRBJ2-1
TGCAGCACCAAACTAGACCTCCAGTTCTTC
CSTKLDLQFF
>TRBV9|.|many|TRBJ2-2
TGTGCCAGCAGCGTAGGGGAAGGGAGATACACCGGGGAGCTGTTTTTT
CASSVGEGRYTGELFF
>TRBV9|.|.|TRBJ2-6
TGTGCCAGCAGCGTAGGTCTGGACAGCTCTGGGGCCAACGTCCTGACTTTC
CASSVGLDSSGANVLTF
>TRBV29-1|.|many|TRBJ1-2
TGCAGCGTAATGGGACCACACTATGGCTACACCTTC
CSVMGPHYGYTF
>TRBV7-4|.|many|TRBJ1-1
TGTGCCAGCACCTATGGGATGACGTTTAACACTGAAGCTTTCTTT
CASTYGMTFNTEAFF
>TRBV5-1|.|many|TRBJ2-7
TGCGCCAGCAGCTTGGACTACAGGTCCTACGAGCAGTACTTC
CASSLDYRSYEQYF
>TRBV29-1|.|many|TRBJ1-1
TGCAGCGTTGGTAGCAGATTGAACACTGAAGCTTTCTTT
CSVGSRLNTEAFF
>TRBV25-1|.|many|TRBJ2-1
TGTGCCAGCAGTGATCCGACTAGATTCGACAATGAGCAGTTCTTC
CASSDPTRFDNEQFF
>TRBV12-3/TRBV12-4|.|few|TRBJ2-7
TGTGCCAGCAGTTTCCCCACAGCAGGGGACGAGCAGTACTTC
CASSFPTAGDEQYF
>TRBV6-5|.|.|TRBJ2-7
TGTGCCAGCAGTTACTCGGGGACGGATTCCTACGAGCAGTACTTC
CASSYSGTDSYEQYF
>TRBV7-3|TRBD1|many|TRBJ2-1
TGTGCCAGCAGCGAATACAGGGGATTACAGTTCTTC
CASSEYRGLQFF
>TRBV28|TRBD1|few|TRBJ1-2
TGTGCCAGCAGTTTATCAATTTTAGGACAGGGGGACTATGGCTACACCTTC
CASSLSILGQGDYGYTF
>TRBV5-1|.|many|TRBJ1-3
TGCGCCAGCAGCTATGGGACGAGCAGTGGAAACACCATATATTTT
CASSYGTSSGNTIYF
>TRBV12-3/TRBV12-4|TRBD2|many|TRBJ2-1
TGTGCCAGCAGGAGGACTAGCGGGGGACCGGGTAATGAGCAGTTCTTC
CASRRTSGGPGNEQFF
>TRBV9|.|many|TRBJ2-5
TGTGCCAGCAGCGTGGACCTGGGACAGACCCAGTACTTC
CASSVDLGQTQYF
>TRBV18|.|many|TRBJ2-7
TGTGCCAGCTCAGGAAAATCCGAGCAGTACTTC
CASSGKSEQYF
>TRBV27|TRBD2|many|TRBJ2-1
TGTGCCAGCAGTCATGGACTAGCGGGTTCTAATGAGCAGTTCTTC
CASSHGLAGSNEQFF
>TRBV9|.|few|TRBJ2-1
TGTGCCAGCAGCGCCCAACCCTTCTTCAGCTCCTACAATGAGCAGTTCTTC
CASSAQPFFSSYNEQFF
>TRBV7-2|TRBD1|many|TRBJ1-2
TGTGCCAGCACTCCAGGGGGGGGGTACTATGGCTACACCTTC
CASTPGGGYYGYTF
>TRBV4-2|TRBD1|many|TRBJ2-1
TGTGCCAGCAGCCTGAACAGGGGGCTGGATGAGCAGTTCTTC
CASSLNRGLDEQFF
>TRBV6-5|.|few|TRBJ2-3
TGTGCCAGCAGTTACCTAGGACGGAGGGCAGATACGCAGTATTTT
CASSYLGRRADTQYF
>TRBV4-3|.|many|TRBJ2-7
TGCGCCAGCAGCCAAGAATGGGGGGCTGGCGAGCAGTACTTC
CASSQEWGAGEQYF
>TRBV18|TRBD1|few|TRBJ2-7
TGTGCCAGCTCCGACAGGGGTAGCTCCTACGAGCAGTACTTC
CASSDRGSSYEQYF
>TRBV7-2|TRBD1|.|TRBJ2-4
TGTGCCAGCAGCTTAGCGGGACAGGGAAAAAACATTCAGTACTTC
CASSLAGQGKNIQYF